What follows are 12 T cell receptor beta chains derived from one specimen sequenced in a study of long-term antiretroviral therapy in people with HIV (dated by TCRdb to between 2022 and 2023). The immunoSEQ hsTCRB v3.0 assay was used at survey level resolution to sequence the TRB variable region. The immuneACCESS repertoire file appears here via TCRdb, limited to in-frame rearrangements. These files lack a portion of the clones; in checked studies, under half of the deficit traces to unresolved V genes, and the cause of the others is not known. This sample holds tens of thousands of clones; approximately 76% were observed only once. The top ten hold around 11% of the sample. The sample here was unsorted PBMCs, taken 1.1 years before starting antiretroviral therapy. The receptors were gathered from a woman aged 40 to 50 with HIV.

The genes are TRBV6-5 and TRBJ1-1, with D hard to call. This CDR3 is 13 amino acids long. Germline V gives CDR1 MNHEY, CDR2 SVGAGI. Trimming pared 0 bases from V and 0 bases from J, leaving 2 bases between. The CDR3 nucleotides are TGTGCCAGCAGTTACTCGATGAACACTGAAGCTTTCTTT. As protein: CASSYSMNTEAFF.

This chain links TRBV9 with TRBJ2-3; D may be TRBD2 (6 bases). The CDR3 contains 14 residues. Germline CDR1 SGDLS, CDR2 YYNGEE. V was clipped by 4 bases and J by 2 bases, with 11 bases between them. CDR3 residues: CASSPRGTTDTQYF. The CDR3 DNA reads TGTGCCAGCAGCCCCCGGGGGACCACAGATACGCAGTATTTT.

V gene TRBV10-2 combines with J gene TRBJ2-4, with TRBD1 matching 10 bases. The trim removed 2 bases at V and 0 bases at J, leaving 4 bases unmatched. This CDR3 spans 17 amino acids. CDR1 and CDR2 from the germline V gene are WSHSY and SAAADI. The CDR3 nucleotides are TGCGCCAGCAGTGAGGGACAGGGGGAGCTAGCCAAAAACATTCAGTACTTC. Its protein product is CASSEGQGELAKNIQYF.

V is TRBV30 and J is TRBJ2-5, with 8 bases aligning to TRBD2. V shed 0 bases, J shed 1 base, and the junction held 4 bases outside the gene matches. CDR1 GTSNPN and CDR2 SVGIG come from the germline V gene (reference sequence). The CDR3 extends over 15 amino acids. The CDR3 here is CAWSVAGALQETQYF. The CDR3 DNA reads as TGTGCCTGGAGTGTAGCGGGGGCCCTCCAAGAGACCCAGTACTTC.

This chain joins TRBV2 and TRBJ2-1; D ambiguous. There are 14 residues in the CDR3. Germline-derived CDR1 and CDR2 are SNHLY and FYNNEI. V gave up 2 bases and J gave up 4 bases, with 9 bases separating them. This chain's CDR3 is CASSERSVYNEQFF. CDR3 in DNA: TGTGCCAGCAGTGAACGGTCAGTATACAATGAGCAGTTCTTC. The complete variable domain, with remaining parts taken from reference TRBV2 and TRBJ2-1, reads EPEVTQTPSHQVTQMGQEVILRCVPISNHLYFYWYRQILGQKVEFLVSFYNNEISEKSEIFDDQFSVERPDGSNFTLKIRSTKLEDSAMYFCASSERSVYNEQFFGPGTRLTVL.

This clone was counted a few times. The chain couples TRBV5-1 to TRBJ1-6; 9 bases map to TRBD1. CDR3 length equals 15 residues. The V and J ends lost 10 bases and 6 bases, in that order; junction bases with no gene match: 11. Germline CDR1 is SGHRS and CDR2 is YFSETQ. CDR3 residues: CASRGQGFINSPLHF. Written as DNA, the CDR3 is TGCGCCTCACGGGGACAGGGATTTATTAATTCACCCCTCCACTTT.

The rearrangement links TRBV5-1 to TRBJ2-3; 7 positions match TRBD2. This CDR3 region has 16 residues. Germline trimming cut 3 bases from V and 0 bases from J; bases unmatched to any gene: 7. Germline V CDR1 and CDR2: SGHRS, YFSETQ. CDR3 sequence: CASSSLTSHSTDTQYF. DNA of the CDR3: TGCGCCAGCAGCTCCCTGACTAGCCATAGCACAGATACGCAGTATTTT.

J is TRBJ1-1 and V is TRBV27, with D uncertain. Germline values: CDR1 MNHEY, CDR2 SMNVEV (reference sequence). This CDR3 is 13 amino acids long. V was pared by 2 bases and J by 12 bases, with 16 bases between. CDR3 sequence (DNA): TGTGCCAGCAGTTTAGGGTCGGGAACCGAAACTTTCTTT. Translation gives CASSLGSGTETFF.

This sequence joins TRBV4-3 and TRBJ2-7; 10 bases agree with TRBD2. The germline CDR1 and CDR2 sequences are LGHNA and YSLEER. There are 14 residues in the CDR3. V trimming: 1 base; J trimming: 3 bases; junction bases outside the gene matches: 0. In DNA form, the CDR3 reads TGCGCCAGCAGCCAAGCTAGCGGGGGCTACGAGCAGTACTTC. Its translation is CASSQASGGYEQYF.

The chain is built from TRBV11-2 and TRBJ2-7, with unresolved D. Trimming pared 1 base from V and 10 bases from J, leaving 14 bases between. Germline V lookup: CDR1 SGHAT, CDR2 FQNNGV. The CDR3 covers 13 residues. CDR3 nucleotides: TGTGCCAGCAGCTTAGGGCCCGGAAGAGAACAGTACTTC. Amino acid sequence: CASSLGPGREQYF.

The chain combines TRBV4-2 with TRBJ1-1; D not resolved. The CDR3 runs to 16 residues. Germline V gene data show CDR1 as LGHNA and CDR2 as YNFKEQ. V was trimmed by 4 bases and J by 1 base, leaving 16 bases between them. The CDR3 DNA is TGTGCCAGCAGCCCTCGGGCAGGTTCGCCGAACACTGAAGCTTTCTTT. Its translation is CASSPRAGSPNTEAFF.

The chain uses TRBV5-8 and TRBJ2-1, with TRBD1 as a possible D gene (5 bases). Germline CDR1 and CDR2: SGHTS and YDEGEE. This CDR3 is built from 14 residues. Trimming left V 0 bases short and J 9 bases short, with 13 bases between. CDR3 sequence reads: CASSLGFGTGEQFF. The CDR3, as DNA: TGTGCCAGCAGCTTGGGGTTCGGAACAGGTGAGCAGTTCTTC.